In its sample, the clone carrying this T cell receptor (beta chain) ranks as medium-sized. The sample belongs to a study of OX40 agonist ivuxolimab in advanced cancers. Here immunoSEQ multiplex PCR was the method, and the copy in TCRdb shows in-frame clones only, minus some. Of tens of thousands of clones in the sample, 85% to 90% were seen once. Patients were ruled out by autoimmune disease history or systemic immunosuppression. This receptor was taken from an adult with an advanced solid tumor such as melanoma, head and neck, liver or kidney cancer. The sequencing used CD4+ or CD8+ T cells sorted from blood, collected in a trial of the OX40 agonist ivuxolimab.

The CDR3 spells CASSSHRGSNQPQHF. Written as DNA, the CDR3 is TGTGCCAGCAGCTCCCACAGGGGGAGCAATCAGCCCCAGCATTTT. The rearrangement joins TRBV28 to TRBJ1-5; 8 positions match TRBD1. Germline CDR1 and CDR2: MDHEN and SYDVKM. V lost 6 bases, J lost 1 base, and 5 bases stayed unmatched. The CDR3 spans 15 residues.